This TCR beta chain was recovered during a study of blood T cells in healthy people across ages (dated by TCRdb to between 2015 and 2017). For the study in its entirety: In model experiments, template switching captured roughly one uniquely barcoded TCR beta cDNA molecule for every two T cells. Using deep sequencing normalized with unique cDNA molecular identifiers, the study measured how TCR beta repertoire diversity changes with age. Donors were grouped into four age groups: young (average about 15 years), middle-aged (around 39), aged (around 56) and long-lived (approximately 75). To avoid experimental bias, donors of different ages were randomly spread across the sequencing lanes. Two additional independent replicas of 1 million unique cDNA reads from the same blood draw were analyzed for two donors (one aged 18 to 30 and one aged 80 or older).

The donors were some 36 Caucasian individuals from Russia, aged 6 to 90 years, who were systemically healthy. Each donor gave ten milliliters of peripheral blood, drawn into EDTA-treated Vacutainer tubes. Ficoll-Paque density-gradient centrifugation was used to isolate PBMCs, with at least 7 million obtained per sample. Trizol reagent was used to extract total RNA from PBMCs, with at least 5 micrograms per sample. Naive CD45RAhigh/CD27high T cell percentages were measured by flow cytometry on a PBMC aliquot from every donor. Here is what the overall study found, with its caveats: Since profiling was done on bulk unsorted PBMCs, naive and antigen-experienced compartments could not be conclusively compared. The CMV infection status of donors was not known, potentially confounding age-related changes in expanded clonotypes. Observed TCR beta diversity correlated strongly with the percentage of naive T cells measured by flow cytometry. Observed TCR beta diversity per million T cells fell roughly linearly with age, and a significant reduction was already apparent by age around 40. Estimates of total diversity based on one million sequenced T cells were considered lower bounds and underestimates. Compared with the aged group, more naive CD4+ T cells, fewer expanded clones and increased TCR diversity were shown by the long-lived group, suggesting age selection.

This clonotype came up a few times. It has no known antigen specificity. Base qualities were left out, and no much larger clone turns up one base away. V and J lose 4 bases and 3 bases, and a span of 17 bases separates them. Measured from the cysteine to the phenylalanine, the CDR3 is 15 residues long. Just CDR3 DNA is preserved here, 45 bases in frame from base 1. CDR1 SQVTM and CDR2 ANQGSEA are derived from the germline V gene. Receptor libraries were prepared by 5' RACE. Sequencing was performed on an Illumina HiSeq 2500. The second PCR ran for roughly 7 to 11 cycles and used a J-beta primer mix along with a sample-barcoded 5' primer. A unique molecular identifier was introduced onto each TCR beta cDNA molecule by a template-switch 5' adaptor carrying 12 random nucleotides. Each sample yielded at least 2.5 million CDR3-containing paired-end reads. All of the RNA was converted into first-strand cDNA using the Mint cDNA synthesis kit, with a TRBC-specific oligonucleotide serving as the primer. All cDNA was treated with uracil-DNA glycosylase and then went through a first 18-cycle PCR with the universal primers M1SS and BC2_uni_R. In the source study's methods: For normalization, 1 million high-quality reads were randomly selected from each sample, with every read carrying a distinct molecular identifier. Instead of being binned into consensus sequences, reads with shared molecular identifiers were discarded. CDR3 identification, clonotype clustering and error correction used MiTCR with a Q25 quality threshold and the strictest error-elimination algorithm. A nonparametric unseen species model using Euler transformation provided a lower-bound estimate of total TCR beta diversity. The public reads were quality trimmed at Q25 with fastp and then assembled into clones with MiXCR by TCRdb, keeping productive beta chains. Every distinct CDR3 protein forms one entry, paired with its most common genes and DNA. For this entry, the V and J calls and clone size follow TCRdb and not the study's own pipeline. This sample has roughly 1,500,000 distinct CDR3 sequences in its table, and 42% of those were observed once. The top ten clonotypes cover approximately 7.9% of the sample.

The V gene is TRBV29-1 and the J gene is TRBJ2-3, with a tentative D gene TRBD2 over 6 matching bases. The source is a woman aged 18-29 years in good health. The material sequenced was blood. The CDR3: CSVVAGKVSTDTQYF. The nucleotide sequence is TGCAGCGTTGTTGCGGGGAAAGTGTCGACAGATACGCAGTATTTT.